This T cell receptor (beta chain) was sequenced in a study of Ad26.COV2.S vaccination and SARS-CoV-2 variants. Across the study: Doses of Ad26.COV2.S were injected into muscle once or twice, 56 days apart.

Some clones are missing from TCRdb's copy, which holds only in-frame ones; the method was immunoSEQ multiplex PCR. The sample has 300,000 to 500,000 clones, approximately 90% seen once. Treatment in this sample: some 19 received Ad26.COV2.S at low or high dose, single or two shots; a few received placebo; per-sample allocation not given. Following the first vaccine or placebo injection, samples were taken on day 63. Findings and caveats of the study: Breadth of non-spike TCRs did not differ between vaccinees and placebo recipients. People given the vaccine had a wider spike-specific TCR breadth than placebo recipients did.

V lost 4 bases, J lost 4 bases, and 2 bases stayed unmatched. Germline CDR1 reads SGHRS; CDR2 reads YFSETQ. This CDR3 region has 15 residues. Turning to this clone: Its specificity is unknown.

This sequence was found in a person aged 18-60 years who received the Ad26.COV2.S COVID-19 vaccine or a placebo. The chain links TRBV5-1 to TRBJ2-1, with 13 positions matching TRBD2. The sample in question was peripheral blood, obtained in a trial of Ad26.COV2.S vaccine versus placebo. The CDR3 protein is CASSRTSGGYNEQFF. CDR3 bases: TGCGCCAGCAGCAGGACTAGCGGGGGATACAATGAGCAGTTCTTC.